This T cell receptor beta chain was recorded in a study of T cells expressing NK-cell markers. Study details: Within the sequenced cohort of eight donors, seven exhibited HCMV seropositivity and one was seronegative.

Germline loops: CDR1 DFQATT, CDR2 SNEGSKA (reference sequence). CDR3 size: 15 residues. Note on this clonotype: Its antigen is undetermined.

Overall study findings and caveats: Dominant NKG2C+ clonotypes made up roughly 1.0-8% of CD8+ T cells in roughly six donors. These clonotypes additionally ranked first within the CD3+CD56-NKG2C+ fraction of a handful of donors.

No DNA is given; TCRdb re-called the 5' RACE reads and lists each CDR3 protein once. The data show 200,000 to 300,000 distinct CDR3 sequences, and the top ten clones hold about 0.39%. The sample was blood T cells: a sorted CD56 or NKG2C T cell subset, CD4+ or CD8+ T cells, or bulk PBMC T cells (not recorded which). This sequence was found in a man aged 18 to 29 in good health. The chain combines TRBV20-1 with TRBJ2-1; TCRdb picks TRBD1, but there is no DNA to check that call. The CDR3 sequence is CSAPGTKGGNSEQFF.